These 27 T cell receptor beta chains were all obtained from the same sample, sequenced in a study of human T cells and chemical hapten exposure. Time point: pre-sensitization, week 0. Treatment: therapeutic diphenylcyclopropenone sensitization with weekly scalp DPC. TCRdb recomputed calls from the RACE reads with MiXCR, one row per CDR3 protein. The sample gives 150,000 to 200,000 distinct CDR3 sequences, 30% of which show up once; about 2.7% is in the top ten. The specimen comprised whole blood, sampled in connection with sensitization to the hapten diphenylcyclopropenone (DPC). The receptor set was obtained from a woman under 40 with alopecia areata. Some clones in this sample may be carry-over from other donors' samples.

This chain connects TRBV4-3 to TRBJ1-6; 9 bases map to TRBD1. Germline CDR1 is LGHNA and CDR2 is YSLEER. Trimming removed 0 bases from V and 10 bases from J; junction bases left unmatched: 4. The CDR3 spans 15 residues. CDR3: CASSQEDRGYSPLHF. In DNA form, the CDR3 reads TGCGCCAGCAGCCAAGAGGACAGGGGATACTCACCCCTCCACTTT.

The CDR3 protein is CASRDIVRDEQFF. CDR3 nucleotides: TGTGCCAGCCGTGATATCGTGAGGGATGAGCAGTTCTTC. This chain connects TRBV27 to TRBJ2-1, with D tentatively TRBD2 (5 bases). The CDR3 consists of 13 residues. Trimming removed 8 bases at V and 8 bases at J, with 16 bases between. Looked up from germline, CDR1 is MNHEY and CDR2 is SMNVEV (reference sequence).

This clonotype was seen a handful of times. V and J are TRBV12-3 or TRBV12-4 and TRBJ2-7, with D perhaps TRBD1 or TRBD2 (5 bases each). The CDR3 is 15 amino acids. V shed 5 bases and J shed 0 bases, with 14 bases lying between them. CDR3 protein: CASSPGTGSSYEQYF. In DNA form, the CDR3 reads TGTGCCAGCAGTCCCGGGACGGGCAGCTCCTACGAGCAGTACTTC.

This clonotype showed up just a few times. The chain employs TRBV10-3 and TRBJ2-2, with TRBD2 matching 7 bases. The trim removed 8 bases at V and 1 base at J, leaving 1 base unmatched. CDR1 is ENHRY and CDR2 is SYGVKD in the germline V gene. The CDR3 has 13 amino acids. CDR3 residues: CAIGGRNTGELFF. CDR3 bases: TGTGCCATCGGCGGGAGGAACACCGGGGAGCTGTTTTTT.

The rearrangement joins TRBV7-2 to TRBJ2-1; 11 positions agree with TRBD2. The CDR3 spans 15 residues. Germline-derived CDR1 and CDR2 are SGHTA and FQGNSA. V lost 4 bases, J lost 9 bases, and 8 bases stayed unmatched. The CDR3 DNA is TGTGCCAGCAGCTCCGCACCGGGACTAGCGGTTGAGCAGTTCTTC. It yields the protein CASSSAPGLAVEQFF.

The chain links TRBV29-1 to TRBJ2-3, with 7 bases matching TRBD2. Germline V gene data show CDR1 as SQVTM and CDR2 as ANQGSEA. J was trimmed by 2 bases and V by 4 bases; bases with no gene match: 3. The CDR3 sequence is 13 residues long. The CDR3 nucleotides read TGCAGCGTTGGGACTAGATACACAGATACGCAGTATTTT. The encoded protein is CSVGTRYTDTQYF.

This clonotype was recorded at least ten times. The CDR3 sequence is CSVDDRGGGSEAFF. The CDR3 DNA reads TGCAGCGTAGACGACAGGGGTGGAGGATCTGAAGCTTTCTTT. The V call is TRBV29-1, the J call TRBJ1-1; 8 nucleotides line up with TRBD1. V lost 6 bases to trimming and J lost 6 bases; unmatched junction nucleotides: 12. Germline values: CDR1 SQVTM, CDR2 ANQGSEA. The CDR3 covers 14 residues.

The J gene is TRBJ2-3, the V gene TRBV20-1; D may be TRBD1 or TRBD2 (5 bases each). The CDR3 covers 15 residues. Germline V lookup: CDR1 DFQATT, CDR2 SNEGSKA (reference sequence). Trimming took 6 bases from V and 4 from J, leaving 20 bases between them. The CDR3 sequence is CSAHWTGLEADTQYF. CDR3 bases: TGCAGTGCGCATTGGACGGGGCTAGAGGCAGATACGCAGTATTTT.

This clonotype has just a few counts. The CDR3 DNA reads TGTGCCAGCACTAAACAGGGGAATAGCAATCAGCCCCAGCATTTT. Its translation is CASTKQGNSNQPQHF. This chain links TRBV28 with TRBJ1-5; TRBD1 matches 7 bases. The germline CDR1 and CDR2 sequences are MDHEN and SYDVKM. V shed 7 bases and J 0 bases; nucleotides not matched to a gene: 6. The CDR3 is 15 amino acids.

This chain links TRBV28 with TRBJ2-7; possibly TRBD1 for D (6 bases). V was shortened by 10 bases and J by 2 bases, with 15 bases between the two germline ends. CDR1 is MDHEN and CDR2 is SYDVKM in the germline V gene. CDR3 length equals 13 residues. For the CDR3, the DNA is TGTGCCACCCAACGGGCAGGGGCCTACGAGCAGTACTTC. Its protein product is CATQRAGAYEQYF.

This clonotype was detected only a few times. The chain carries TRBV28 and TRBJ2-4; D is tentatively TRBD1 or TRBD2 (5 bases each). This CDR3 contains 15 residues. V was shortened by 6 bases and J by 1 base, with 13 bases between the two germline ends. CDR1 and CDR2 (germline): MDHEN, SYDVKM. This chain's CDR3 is CASSFTGRAKNIQYF. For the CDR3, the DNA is TGTGCCAGCAGCTTCACGGGGCGTGCCAAAAACATTCAGTACTTC.

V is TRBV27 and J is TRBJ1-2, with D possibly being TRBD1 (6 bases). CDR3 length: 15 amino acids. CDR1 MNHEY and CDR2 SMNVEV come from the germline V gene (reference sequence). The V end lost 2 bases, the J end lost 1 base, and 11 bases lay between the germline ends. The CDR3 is CASSLREGGNYGYTF. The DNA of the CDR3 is TGTGCCAGCAGTTTACGGGAAGGGGGTAACTATGGCTACACCTTC.

DNA for the CDR3: TGTGCCAGCAGCTCACAGTACGAGCAGTACTTC. Amino acid sequence: CASSSQYEQYF. The rearrangement uses TRBV5-4 and TRBJ2-7; D is ambiguous. Looked up from germline, CDR1 is SGHNT and CDR2 is YYREEE (reference sequence). The V gene lost 3 bases and the J gene lost 4 bases, with 5 bases spanning the gap. The CDR3 is 11 amino acids.

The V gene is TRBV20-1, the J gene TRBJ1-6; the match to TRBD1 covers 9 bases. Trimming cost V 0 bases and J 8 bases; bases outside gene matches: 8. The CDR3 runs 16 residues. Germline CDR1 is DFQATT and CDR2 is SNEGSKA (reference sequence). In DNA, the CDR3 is TGCAGTGCTAGAGATAGGAGACAGGGGGGGGATTCACCCCTCCACTTT. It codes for CSARDRRQGGDSPLHF.

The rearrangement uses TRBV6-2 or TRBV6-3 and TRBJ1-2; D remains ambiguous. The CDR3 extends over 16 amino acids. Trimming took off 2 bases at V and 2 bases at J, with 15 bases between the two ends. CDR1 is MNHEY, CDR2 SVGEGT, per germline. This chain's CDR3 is CASSYVQPPRNYGYTF. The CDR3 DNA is TGTGCCAGCAGTTACGTTCAGCCCCCGCGGAACTATGGCTACACCTTC.

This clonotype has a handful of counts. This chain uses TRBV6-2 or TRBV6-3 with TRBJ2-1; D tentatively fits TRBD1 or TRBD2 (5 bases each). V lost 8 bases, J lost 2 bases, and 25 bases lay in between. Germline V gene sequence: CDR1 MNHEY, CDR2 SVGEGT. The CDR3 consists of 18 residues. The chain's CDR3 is CASDLRGRDLPTYNEQFF. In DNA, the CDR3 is TGTGCCAGCGATCTGAGGGGCAGGGATTTACCTACCTACAATGAGCAGTTCTTC.

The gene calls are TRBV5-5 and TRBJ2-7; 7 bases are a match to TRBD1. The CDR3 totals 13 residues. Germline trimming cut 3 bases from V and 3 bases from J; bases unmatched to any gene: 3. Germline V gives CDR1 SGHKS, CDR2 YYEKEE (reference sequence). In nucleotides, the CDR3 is TGTGCCAGCAGCTGGACAGGAAACTACGAGCAGTACTTC. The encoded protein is CASSWTGNYEQYF.

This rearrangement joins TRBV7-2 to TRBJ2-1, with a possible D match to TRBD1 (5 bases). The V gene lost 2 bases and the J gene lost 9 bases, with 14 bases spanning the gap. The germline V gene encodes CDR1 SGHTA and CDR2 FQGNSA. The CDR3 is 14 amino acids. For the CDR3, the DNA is TGTGCCAGCAGCTTATCGGGCAGGGCGATTGAGCAGTTCTTC. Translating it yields CASSLSGRAIEQFF.

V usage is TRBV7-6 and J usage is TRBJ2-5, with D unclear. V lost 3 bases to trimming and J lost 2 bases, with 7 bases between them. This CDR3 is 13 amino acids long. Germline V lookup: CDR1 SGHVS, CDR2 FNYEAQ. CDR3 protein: CASSFQQQETQYF. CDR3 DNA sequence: TGTGCCAGCAGCTTCCAACAGCAAGAGACCCAGTACTTC. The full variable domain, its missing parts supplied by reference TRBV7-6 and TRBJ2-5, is GAGVSQSPRYKVTKRGQDVALRCDPISGHVSLYWYRQALGQGPEFLTYFNYEAQQDKSGLPNDRFSAERPEGSISTLTIQRTEQRDSAMYRCASSFQQQETQYFGPGTRLLVL.

CDR3 loop: CASSQGTGTNEKLFF. The CDR3 DNA sequence: TGTGCCAGCAGCCAAGGGACAGGGACTAATGAAAAACTGTTTTTT. This sequence joins TRBV4-2 and TRBJ1-4, with 8 bases that match TRBD1. The germline gives CDR1 LGHNA, CDR2 YNFKEQ. The CDR3 length is 15 residues. Trimming at V came to 1 base and at J to 2 bases, leaving 0 bases not matched to a gene.

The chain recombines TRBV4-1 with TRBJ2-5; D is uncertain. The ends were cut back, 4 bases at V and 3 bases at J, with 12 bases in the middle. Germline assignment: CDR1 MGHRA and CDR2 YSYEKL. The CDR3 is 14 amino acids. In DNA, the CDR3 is TGCGCCAGCAGCCCAGACGGGTCTGAAGAGACCCAGTACTTC. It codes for CASSPDGSEETQYF.

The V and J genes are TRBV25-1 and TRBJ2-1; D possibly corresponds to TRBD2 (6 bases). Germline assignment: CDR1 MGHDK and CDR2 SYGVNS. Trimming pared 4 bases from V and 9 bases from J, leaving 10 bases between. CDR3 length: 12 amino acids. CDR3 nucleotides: TGTGCCAGCAGTGGACTAGTGCCTGAGCAGTTCTTC. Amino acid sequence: CASSGLVPEQFF.

The CDR3 loop is CSVDVGTLASTDTQYF. For the CDR3, the DNA is TGCAGCGTTGACGTGGGAACCCTAGCTAGCACAGATACGCAGTATTTT. The chain links TRBV29-1 to TRBJ2-3; tentative D call: TRBD2 (5 bases). Germline loops: CDR1 SQVTM, CDR2 ANQGSEA. The V and J ends lost 3 bases and 0 bases respectively, with 16 bases between them. The CDR3 sequence is 16 residues long.

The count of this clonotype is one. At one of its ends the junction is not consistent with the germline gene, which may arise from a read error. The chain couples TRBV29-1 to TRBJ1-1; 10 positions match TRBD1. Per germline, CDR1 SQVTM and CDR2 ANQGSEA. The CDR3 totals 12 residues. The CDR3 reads CSGTGGVTEASF. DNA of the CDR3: TGCAGCGGGACAGGGGGAGTTACTGAAGCTTCCTTT.

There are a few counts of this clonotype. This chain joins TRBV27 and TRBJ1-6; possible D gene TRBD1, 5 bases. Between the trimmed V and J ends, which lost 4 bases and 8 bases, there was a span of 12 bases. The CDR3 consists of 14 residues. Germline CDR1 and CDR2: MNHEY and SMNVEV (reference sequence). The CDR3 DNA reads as TGTGCCAGCAGTTCCCGGGGACCCTATTCACCCCTCCACTTT. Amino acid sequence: CASSSRGPYSPLHF.

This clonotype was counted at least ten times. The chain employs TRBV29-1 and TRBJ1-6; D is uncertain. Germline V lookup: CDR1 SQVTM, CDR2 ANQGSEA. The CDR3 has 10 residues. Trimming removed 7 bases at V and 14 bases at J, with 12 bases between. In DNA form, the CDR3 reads TGCAGCGGGGGAGGTTTGACCCTCCACTTT. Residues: CSGGGLTLHF.

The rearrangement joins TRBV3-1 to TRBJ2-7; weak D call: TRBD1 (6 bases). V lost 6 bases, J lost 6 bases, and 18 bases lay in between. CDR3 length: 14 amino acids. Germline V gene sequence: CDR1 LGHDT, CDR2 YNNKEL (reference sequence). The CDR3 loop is CASSPDRILREQYF. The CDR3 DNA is TGTGCCAGCAGTCCTGACAGGATATTGCGCGAGCAGTACTTC.